Listed below are T cell receptor beta chains from one sample, sequenced in a study of cytomegalovirus exposure and HLA in healthy donors. The assay was immunoSEQ multiplex PCR, and TCRdb's table has in-frame clones only and misses some. This sample has 95,000 to 150,000 clones, with 65% to 85% found just once. The material sequenced was PBMCs. These TCRs come from a man between 18 and 35 years old in good health and CMV-seropositive. CDR3s include the opening cysteine and the closing phenylalanine or tryptophan. D genes are given only for firm matches. Not all rows give a size; the values are once, few, many and, for expanded clones, a class.

>few|TRBJ1-1|TRBV5-4|TRBD1
TGTGCCAGCAGCTTCTGGGACAGGGGGGCTGGGGAAGCTTTCTTT
CASSFWDRGAGEAFF
>NA|TRBJ1-1|TRBV6-5|NA
TGTGCCAGCAGTTCCCAGAGGGTCCCGAACACTGAAGCTTTCTTT
CASSSQRVPNTEAFF
>NA|TRBJ2-3|TRBV6-6|NA
TGTGCCAGCAGTTACATGTCGGTTACTAGCACAGATACGCAGTATTTT
CASSYMSVTSTDTQYF
>NA|TRBJ1-2|TRBV13|NA
TGTGCCAGCAGCTCGCTTCGGACACGCCAAAATGGCTACACCTTC
CASSSLRTRQNGYTF
>NA|TRBJ1-4|TRBV11-2|NA
TGTGCCAGCAGCTCGACGAGCAGAGGGAGGGTTAATGAAAAACTGTTTTTT
CASSSTSRGRVNEKLFF
>NA|TRBJ2-2|TRBV2|TRBD2
TGTGCCAGCAGTGTACTAGCGGGGGGGTCCGGGGAGCTGTTTTTT
CASSVLAGGSGELFF
>NA|TRBJ1-6|TRBV4-1|NA
TGCGCCAGCAGCCTAGAGTTGGGAGGCCTCAGGTCACCCCTCCACTTT
CASSLELGGLRSPLHF
>NA|TRBJ2-1|TRBV2|NA
TGTGCCAGCAGTGACTTTTATGAGCAGTTCTTC
CASSDFYEQFF
>NA|TRBJ2-7|TRBV11-2|NA
TGTGCCAGCAGTTCGATCCGAACAGGATCCTACGAGCAGTACTTC
CASSSIRTGSYEQYF
>once|TRBJ2-7|TRBV5-1|TRBD2
TGCGCCAGCGCCTCCGGGACTAGCGGGACCGAGCAGTACTTC
CASASGTSGTEQYF
>few|TRBJ1-5|TRBV6-6|NA
TGTGCCAGCATCTGGGGAGGGGTTTCCAATCAGCCCCAGCATTTT
CASIWGGVSNQPQHF
>NA|TRBJ1-1|TRBV5-1|TRBD1
TGCGCCAGCAGCTTGGAGAAGGGGGCTGGTGAAGCTTTCTTT
CASSLEKGAGEAFF
>NA|TRBJ2-7|TRBV5-4|NA
TGTGCCAGCAGCTTGGTGGGGGGCTCCTACGAGCAGTACTTC
CASSLVGGSYEQYF
>NA|TRBJ1-1|TRBV27|NA
TGTGCCAGCAGTCTCAGGGGCGAGGCTGAAGCTTTCTTT
CASSLRGEAEAFF
>NA|TRBJ2-2|TRBV7-2|TRBD2
TGTGCCAGCAGCCGGCTAAGCGGGAGCGGCGGGGAGCTGTTTTTT
CASSRLSGSGGELFF
>once|TRBJ2-7|TRBV7-2|TRBD2
TGTGCCAGCAGCTTATTTACTGCGGGAGTAATCGGGTACGAGCAGTACTTC
CASSLFTAGVIGYEQYF
>NA|TRBJ2-5|TRBV5-6|TRBD1
TGTGCCAGCAGCTTGAGGCCCGGGACAGGGGAGACCCAGTACTTC
CASSLRPGTGETQYF
>NA|TRBJ1-2|TRBV6-6|NA
TGTGCCAGCAGGGAACAGGGCCAACTCAACTATGGCTACACCTTC
CASREQGQLNYGYTF
>NA|TRBJ1-5|TRBV12-5|NA
TGTGCTAGTGGTTTGGTAACGGGATATAGCAATCAGCCCCAGCATTTT
CASGLVTGYSNQPQHF
>NA|TRBJ1-1|TRBV27|NA
TGTGCCAGCAGTTTATCGCGGACATACACTGATGAAGCTTTCTTT
CASSLSRTYTDEAFF
>NA|TRBJ2-2|TRBV29-1|NA
TGCAGCGCTTCGGGTCCTACCACCGGGGAGCTGTTTTTT
CSASGPTTGELFF
>NA|TRBJ2-7|TRBV10-3|TRBD1
TGTGCCACCTTGGACGGGACAGCTACCTACGAGCAGTACTTC
CATLDGTATYEQYF
>few|TRBJ2-3|TRBV15|NA
TGTGCCACCAGCAGAGATGTCGCAGGAGGGCTCACATATACGCAGTATTTT
CATSRDVAGGLTYTQYF
>NA|TRBJ1-2|TRBV2|TRBD1
TGTGCCAGCAGTAAGGACAGGGGAGTAGGCGGCTACACCTTC
CASSKDRGVGGYTF
>NA|TRBJ1-3|TRBV18|NA
TGTGCCAGCTCACCGAGCCTCGGAAACACCATATATTTT
CASSPSLGNTIYF
>NA|TRBJ2-5|TRBV7-2|NA
TGTGCCAGCAGCCCGGGACTCTCCCAAGAGACCCAGTACTTC
CASSPGLSQETQYF
>few|TRBJ2-2|TRBV7-2|TRBD2
TGTGCCAGCAGCTTAAAAGCGGGGGGGCTGGTCGGGGAGCTGTTTTTT
CASSLKAGGLVGELFF
>medium-sized|TRBJ1-2|TRBV6-1|NA
TGTGCCAGCAGTGAAGCGGAGACAGTTTATGGCTACACCTTC
CASSEAETVYGYTF
>NA|TRBJ2-2|TRBV2|NA
TGTGCCAGCAGTGAAGGACCGGGGAGGCACACCGGGGAGCTGTTTTTT
CASSEGPGRHTGELFF
>NA|TRBJ2-7|TRBV18|TRBD1
TGTGCCAGCTCACGACAGGGGGCGGGCGAGCAGTACTTC
CASSRQGAGEQYF
>once|TRBJ2-1|TRBV5-4|TRBD2
TGTGCCAGCAGCTTAAGCGGGAGTTTGAATGAGCAGTTCTTC
CASSLSGSLNEQFF
>NA|TRBJ2-7|TRBV6-1|TRBD1
TGTGCCAGCAGTCACGGGACAGAATACGAGCAGTACTTC
CASSHGTEYEQYF
>once|TRBJ2-3|TRBV6-5|NA
TGTGCCAGCAGCGACTTGCTTGGGGATACGCAGTATTTT
CASSDLLGDTQYF
>NA|TRBJ1-1|TRBV4-2|TRBD1
TGTGCCAGCAGCAACAGGGGGAGTGAAGCTTTCTTT
CASSNRGSEAFF
>few|TRBJ2-2|TRBV14|NA
TGTGCCAGCAGAAGACAGGCCAACACCGGGGAGCTGTTTTTT
CASRRQANTGELFF
>NA|TRBJ1-6|TRBV7-9|NA
TGTGCCAGCAGCTTTAACAGGGAGTATTCACCCCTCCACTTT
CASSFNREYSPLHF
>NA|TRBJ1-2|TRBV19|TRBD1
TGTGCCAGCAGCTCCCGGGACAGGGTTTCCGATGGCTACACCTTC
CASSSRDRVSDGYTF
>NA|TRBJ1-1|TRBV18|NA
TGTGCCAGCTCACCACCCACCGGGGCGGGGAGGACTGAAGCTTTCTTT
CASSPPTGAGRTEAFF
>NA|TRBJ2-1|TRBV9|NA
TGTGCCAGCAGCGTAGCCGCGGGGGCCGGCAATGAGCAGTTCTTC
CASSVAAGAGNEQFF
>NA|TRBJ1-1|TRBV4-3|NA
TGCGCCAGCAGCCAAGATGCACAGGATAGGGCTTTCTTT
CASSQDAQDRAFF
>NA|TRBJ2-5|TRBV18|TRBD1
TGTGCCAGCTCACCACTGGGACAGGACATAAGGGGGACCCAGTACTTC
CASSPLGQDIRGTQYF
>few|TRBJ1-1|TRBV29-1|TRBD1
TGCAGCGGTGGAACAGGGGGCACTGAAGCTTTCTTT
CSGGTGGTEAFF
>NA|TRBJ2-1|TRBV4-1|NA
TGCGCCAGCAGCCAGCCTAGGTCCTACAATGAGCAGTTCTTC
CASSQPRSYNEQFF
>NA|TRBJ1-5|TRBV28|NA
TGTGCCAGCAGTTTAGTCGGGGGTAGCAATCAGCCCCAGCATTTT
CASSLVGGSNQPQHF
>NA|TRBJ2-3|TRBV2|NA
TGTGCCAGCAGGGACCCGGGGGACGCTTATACAGATACGCAGTATTTT
CASRDPGDAYTDTQYF
>few|TRBJ1-3|TRBV11-2|NA
TGTGCCAGCAGGCAAATGACAGGCGTAGGAAACACCATATATTTT
CASRQMTGVGNTIYF
>NA|TRBJ1-4|TRBV2|TRBD1
TGTGCCAGCAGTCAAAGACAGGGGGCAAAGGAAAAACTGTTTTTT
CASSQRQGAKEKLFF
>NA|TRBJ1-5|TRBV10-2|NA
TGCGCCAGCAGTATCTCAGGGAGCAATCAGCCCCAGCATTTT
CASSISGSNQPQHF
>NA|TRBJ2-7|TRBV5-6|NA
TGTGCCAGCAGCCCTCGGCTAGCCTACGAGCAGTACTTC
CASSPRLAYEQYF
>NA|TRBJ1-5|TRBV2|NA
TGTGCCAGCAGTGCCCGTTCCTTAAGCAATCAGCCCCAGCATTTT
CASSARSLSNQPQHF
>NA|TRBJ2-1|TRBV5-5|NA
TGTGCCAGCAGCATCGGAAGGAGCTCCTACAATGAGCAGTTCTTC
CASSIGRSSYNEQFF
>NA|TRBJ2-3|TRBV30|NA
TGTGCCTGGGACAACTCACTCACAGATACGCAGTATTTT
CAWDNSLTDTQYF
>NA|TRBJ2-5|TRBV5-1|NA
TGCGCCAGCAGCTTGGTTTCAGGGCCTATTTTCCAAGAGACCCAGTACTTC
CASSLVSGPIFQETQYF